One and the same sample provided the 3 T cell receptor beta chains below, sequenced in a study of cytomegalovirus exposure and HLA in healthy donors. 13 Jbeta primers and 60 Vbeta primers were used for the PCR. Sequenced by immunoSEQ multiplex PCR; TCRdb stores in-frame clones only, minus some. The sample yields approximately 100,000 clones, about four fifths seen once. Sequenced: PBMCs. These TCRs come from a woman aged 40 to 50 in good health and CMV-seronegative.

The chain is built from TRBV16 and TRBJ2-1; D ambiguous. The V gene lost 4 bases and the J gene lost 2 bases, with 12 bases spanning the gap. Per germline, CDR1 KGHSY and CDR2 FQNENV. CDR3 length: 15 residues. CDR3 in amino acids: CASSRVATAYNEQFF. As DNA, the CDR3 is TGTGCCAGCAGCCGCGTCGCAACAGCCTACAATGAGCAGTTCTTC. The full variable domain, in which reference TRBV16 and TRBJ2-1 provide the parts outside the CDR3, is GEEVAQTPKHLVRGEGQKAKLYCAPIKGHSYVFWYQQVLKNEFKFLISFQNENVFDETGMPKERFSAKCLPNSPCSLEIQATKLEDSAVYFCASSRVATAYNEQFFGPGTRLTVL.

The V and J genes are TRBV7-8 and TRBJ2-2; 8 nucleotides align to TRBD1. The J segment lost 5 bases and the V segment lost 5 bases, leaving 7 bases of the junction unmatched. Germline V lookup: CDR1 SGHVS, CDR2 FQNEAQ. The CDR3 loop spans 15 amino acids. This CDR3 reads CASSPGRGRTGELFF. For the CDR3, the DNA is TGTGCCAGCAGCCCTGGCAGGGGGCGGACCGGGGAGCTGTTTTTT.

The table lists this clone with a few counts. The chain carries TRBV12-5 and TRBJ2-7, with a possible D match to TRBD2 (6 bases). The CDR3 is made up of 15 amino acids. V gave up 2 bases and J gave up 2 bases, with 13 bases separating them. Germline V CDR1 and CDR2: LGHNT, FRNRAP. DNA for the CDR3: TGTGCTAGTGGTTTGAATCAGGGAGGCACCTACGAGCAGTACTTC. It codes for CASGLNQGGTYEQYF.